This T cell receptor (beta chain) was documented in a study of cytomegalovirus exposure and HLA in healthy donors. Across the study: HLA-typed donors were the source of about 85 million unique TCRs held in an early data release.

Primers included in the PCR were 60 Vbeta and 13 Jbeta primers. Libraries were prepared by immunoSEQ multiplex PCR; TCRdb keeps only in-frame clonotypes and omits some of them. The table includes more than 80,000 clones, about 78% detected once. The CDR3 runs to 16 residues. This sequence was found in a woman aged 40 to 49 in good health and CMV-seropositive. The V call is TRBV21-1, the J call TRBJ1-5; the table's D call, TRBD1, was not checked against the DNA. TRBV21-1 is deemed a pseudogene. Sequences were obtained from PBMCs. This CDR3 is CASSRTGPYSNQPQHF. CDR3 coding DNA: TGTGCCAGCAGCAGGACAGGGCCTTATAGCAATCAGCCCCAGCATTTT.